This T cell receptor beta chain was sequenced for a study of technical replicates of blood from several donors. Repertoires were generated with immunoSEQ multiplex PCR, while TCRdb's copy carries only in-frame clones and drops some. The data hold approximately 94,000 clones, with less than 96% observed a single time. Germline loops: CDR1 SNHLY, CDR2 FYNNEI. This CDR3 contains 13 residues. With 6 bases removed from V and 0 bases from J, the gap between germline ends came to 6 bases. Sequenced sample: T cells isolated from PBMCs. The chain uses TRBV2 and TRBJ2-1; D is undetermined. This TCR was sampled from a human donor in good health. The CDR3 coding sequence is TGTGCCAGCAGAGAGAGCTCCTACAATGAGCAGTTCTTC. Its protein product is CASRESSYNEQFF.